These 17 T cell receptor beta chains share one sample of origin, sequenced in a study of shared clonotypes between healthy human individuals. Assay: immunoSEQ multiplex PCR; the TCRdb copy retains only in-frame clones and omits some. This table holds 2 million to 2.5 million clones, 90% to 96% found once. Material: naive CD4+ T cells sorted from blood. The sample's subset: CD45RA+ positively selected. All receptors derive from a young man in good health.

The chain uses TRBV2 and TRBJ1-6, with D possibly TRBD1 on 5 matching bases. There are 15 residues in the CDR3. V lost 6 bases, J lost 5 bases, and 14 bases lay in between. Germline lookup yields CDR1 SNHLY and CDR2 FYNNEI. CDR3 amino acids: CASRGMTVDNSPLHF. The CDR3 nucleotides read TGTGCCAGCAGGGGCATGACAGTTGATAATTCACCCCTCCACTTT.

About this clone: Other DNA sequences in the sample encode the same CDR3. The chain recombines TRBV5-1 with TRBJ2-3; 11 bases map to TRBD2. This CDR3 spans 16 amino acids. The germline CDR1 and CDR2 sequences are SGHRS and YFSETQ. V gave up 0 bases and J gave up 4 bases; unmatched junction bases: 4. CDR3 DNA sequence: TGCGCCAGCAGCTTGGGTACTAGCGGGAGTGCAGATACGCAGTATTTT. This translates into CASSLGTSGSADTQYF.

On this clone: This CDR3 is also generated by other DNA sequences in the sample. The V gene is TRBV6-1, the J gene TRBJ2-2; no reliable D call. CDR1 is MNHNS, CDR2 SASEGT, per germline. The CDR3 extends over 11 amino acids. The germline V and J ends were trimmed by 2 bases and 8 bases, with 3 bases remaining between them. The CDR3 bases are TGTGCCAGCAGTGAAAAGGGGGAGCTGTTTTTT. Encoded protein: CASSEKGELFF.

This rearrangement joins TRBV23-1 to TRBJ2-1; D unresolved. TRBV23-1 falls under the ORF class, with uncertain function. This CDR3 is 14 amino acids long. The germline V and J ends were trimmed by 0 bases and 0 bases, with 3 bases remaining between them. CDR3: CASSQSNSYNEQFF. Here the CDR3 DNA reads TGCGCCAGCAGTCAATCGAACTCCTACAATGAGCAGTTCTTC.

This rearrangement joins TRBV6-5 to TRBJ1-5, with unresolved D. V was trimmed by 2 bases and J by 6 bases, leaving 8 bases between them. CDR1 is MNHEY and CDR2 is SVGAGI in the germline V gene. This CDR3 comprises 13 residues. The CDR3 sequence: CASSYGLTQPQHF. CDR3 DNA: TGTGCCAGCAGTTACGGGTTGACTCAGCCCCAGCATTTT.

The J gene is TRBJ2-3, the V gene TRBV11-2, with a possible D match to TRBD2 (6 bases). From germline, CDR1 is SGHAT and CDR2 FQNNGV. V gave up 1 base and J gave up 5 bases, with 19 bases separating them. This CDR3 comprises 17 residues. The CDR3 reads CASSLAPLGTGEDTQYF. CDR3 DNA: TGTGCCAGCAGCTTAGCCCCCCTTGGGACGGGAGAAGATACGCAGTATTTT.

The V call is TRBV9, the J call TRBJ2-1; 7 positions agree with TRBD2. V trimming: 0 bases; J trimming: 7 bases; junction bases outside the gene matches: 13. This CDR3 is 17 amino acids long. Germline V lookup: CDR1 SGDLS, CDR2 YYNGEE. The CDR3 DNA follows: TGTGCCAGCAGCGTAGGGAGGGGAGGGGCTAGCTCGAATGAGCAGTTCTTC. It codes for CASSVGRGGASSNEQFF.

The DNA for the CDR3 is TGTGCCAGTTACGAGTTCGAGACACAATACAATGAGCAGTTCTTC. It is translated as CASYEFETQYNEQFF. J is TRBJ2-1 and V is TRBV6-6; D is ambiguous. Trimming shortened V by 9 bases and J by 4 bases, and 19 bases separated the two germline ends. Germline CDR1 is MNHNY and CDR2 is SVGAGI (reference sequence). The CDR3 consists of 15 residues.

J is TRBJ2-7 and V is TRBV7-2; perhaps TRBD2 as D (5 bases). There are 14 residues in the CDR3. V lost 2 bases and J lost 3, with 11 bases in between. Germline-derived CDR1 and CDR2 are SGHTA and FQGNSA. CDR3 protein: CASSLRGEDYEQYF. For the CDR3, the DNA is TGTGCCAGCAGCTTACGGGGAGAAGACTACGAGCAGTACTTC.

The chain uses TRBV6-5 and TRBJ2-7, with D possibly matching TRBD2 (6 bases). Germline CDR1 is MNHEY and CDR2 is SVGAGI. The CDR3 totals 14 residues. Trimming took off 5 bases at V and 4 bases at J, with 15 bases between the two ends. The CDR3 region has the DNA TGTGCCAGCAGTGGGGGGACCCAGGTTTACGAGCAGTACTTC. It encodes CASSGGTQVYEQYF.

The J gene is TRBJ1-5, the V gene TRBV10-3; the D gene is possibly TRBD1 (5 bases). Trimming took 4 bases from V and 5 from J, leaving 12 bases between them. This CDR3 is built from 14 residues. Germline V gene data show CDR1 as ENHRY and CDR2 as SYGVKD. DNA for the CDR3: TGTGCCATCAGTGCGGGGCCTTCGGATCAGCCCCAGCATTTT. This sequence encodes CAISAGPSDQPQHF.

The chain joins TRBV28 to TRBJ2-7; TRBD1 aligns across 8 bases. Trimming at V came to 2 bases and at J to 1 base, leaving 4 bases not matched to a gene. The CDR3 spans 15 residues. Germline CDR1 is MDHEN and CDR2 is SYDVKM. The CDR3 here is CASSLRDRLSYEQYF. CDR3 nucleotide sequence: TGTGCCAGCAGTTTACGGGACAGGCTGTCCTACGAGCAGTACTTC.

The CDR3 protein is CASTGWGRDQETQYF. The CDR3 DNA follows: TGTGCCAGCACCGGCTGGGGGCGCGACCAAGAGACCCAGTACTTC. The chain employs TRBV5-6 and TRBJ2-5, with D possibly TRBD1 on 6 matching bases. Germline values: CDR1 SGHDT, CDR2 YYEEEE. The V end was cut by 6 bases, the J end by 0 bases, with 15 bases between. CDR3 length: 15 residues.

V and J are TRBV27 and TRBJ1-2; D not resolved. Between the trimmed V and J ends, which lost 2 bases and 5 bases, there was a span of 18 bases. Germline CDR1 MNHEY, CDR2 SMNVEV (reference sequence). This CDR3 has 16 amino acids. For the CDR3, the DNA is TGTGCCAGCAGTTTAGGGGAGCCGACATGGGAATATGGCTACACCTTC. It codes for CASSLGEPTWEYGYTF.

The chain has TRBV10-3 and TRBJ2-7; 8 bases map to TRBD2. With V trimmed by 0 bases and J by 5 bases, 6 bases remained unmatched. The CDR3 contains 15 residues. Germline V gives CDR1 ENHRY, CDR2 SYGVKD. The DNA of the CDR3 is TGTGCCATCAGTGAGTCCAGCGGGAGAGGCGACGAGCAGTACTTC. Its protein is CAISESSGRGDEQYF.

The CDR3 protein is CASKGGLNTEAFF. In nucleotides, the CDR3 is TGTGCCAGCAAGGGGGGCTTGAACACTGAAGCTTTCTTT. The chain links TRBV6-6 to TRBJ1-1; D is perhaps TRBD1 (6 bases). V was clipped by 7 bases and J by 0 bases, with 9 bases between them. The germline V gene encodes CDR1 MNHNY and CDR2 SVGAGI (reference sequence). The CDR3 runs to 13 residues.

Concerning this clone: One base away lies a much larger clone, so this may be a sequencing read error. At the DNA level, this CDR3 is encoded by other sequences in the same sample as well. The chain recombines TRBV5-1 with TRBJ1-5; the D gene is possibly TRBD1 (5 bases). Per the germline V gene, CDR1 is SGHRS and CDR2 is YFSETQ. The ends were cut back, 2 bases at V and 2 bases at J, with 8 bases in the middle. CDR3 length: 14 residues. The CDR3 sequence: CASSFEGGNQPQHF. In DNA form, the CDR3 reads TGCGCCAGCAGCTTTGAAGGGGGCAATCAGCCCCAGCATTTT.